The T cell receptor (beta chain) described here comes from a study of memory CD4+ T cells and cytomegalovirus serostatus. Across the whole study: Healthy Belgian adult donors included several CMV-positive and more than 20 CMV-negative people.

Germline CDR1 is GTSNPN and CDR2 is SVGIG (reference sequence). The CDR3 totals 14 residues. Single viable CD3+CD4+CD8-CD45RO+ cells were sorted as the memory CD4+ T cells. CMV serostatus came from serum IgG against pp150, pp28, p38, p52. After thawing, CD4+ T cells were positively selected. Under the authors' procedure: Out-of-frame sequences were removed, leaving 2,204,828 distinct TCRbeta sequences. Assay: immunoSEQ multiplex PCR; the TCRdb copy retains only in-frame clones and omits some. Clone size and V and J calls were adopted from that table, with D and trimming inferred from the DNA. Of approximately 44,000 clones in the sample, 76% were seen once.

Sequenced material: memory CD4+ T cells from blood. This chain links TRBV30 with TRBJ2-5; TRBD1 matches 8 bases. The assigned J gene may be wrong: the sequence end matches TRBJ2-7 better. The TCR originated in an adult in good health and CMV-seronegative. The CDR3 sequence is CAWSRYRGVYEQYF. The CDR3 nucleotides are TGTGCCTGGTCCCGCTACAGGGGGGTCTACGAGCAGTACTTC.